This entry features one TCR beta chain sequence. The data stem from a study of shared T cell receptors in the human thymus. Sequencing used immunoSEQ multiplex PCR; TCRdb keeps in-frame clones, though not all of them. The sample has 550,000 to 800,000 clones, over 75% seen once. Looked up from germline, CDR1 is MGHRA and CDR2 is YSYEKL. The CDR3 length is 19 residues. Unmatched junction bases numbered 7, after V lost 0 bases and J lost 0 bases. The same specimen was also included in a second study, on human thymus T cells. That work contributes: Donors were healthy Finnish babies undergoing corrective operations for congenital heart defects. Resections from corrective heart surgery supplied the thymus tissue. What appeared biased in thymic and blood repertoires was the usage of V and J genes. Related research found strongly overlapping thymic repertoires in unrelated individuals.

The receptor comes from a girl under three years old with a congenital heart defect. The rearrangement links TRBV4-1 to TRBJ2-4; TRBD1 matches at 11 bases. Sequences were obtained from thymocytes. The CDR3 spells CASSQDSGDRGSAKNIQYF. The CDR3 DNA reads TGCGCCAGCAGCCAAGATAGCGGGGACAGGGGGTCAGCCAAAAACATTCAGTACTTC.